This is a list of T cell receptor beta chains from one sample in a study of neurological immune-mediated disorders. TCRdb passed the 5' RACE reads through MiXCR, listing each CDR3 protein once. The data contain approximately 68,000 distinct CDR3 sequences, roughly 4.4% of them seen just once; the ten biggest clones take up 2% to 2.5%. Specimen: PBMCs. The receptors were gathered from a woman aged 65 to 85 with multiple sclerosis. The CDR3 runs from the conserved cysteine through the conserved F or W. A D gene is named only where the DNA matches it firmly. A clone size is listed for some rows: how often the clone was seen (once, few, many), or a class if it is expanded.

j_call | v_call | clone_size | d_call | cdr3_aa | cdr3_nt
TRBJ1-3 | TRBV7-3 | NA | TRBD1 | CASSLMSPGGFSGNTIYF | TGTGCCAGCAGCTTAATGAGCCCAGGGGGCTTCTCTGGAAACACCATATATTTT
TRBJ2-1 | TRBV7-9 | many | NA | CASSSPGIYNEQFF | TGTGCCAGCAGCTCCCCCGGCATCTACAATGAGCAGTTCTTC
TRBJ1-5 | TRBV20-1 | many | NA | CSASGGVINQPQHF | TGCAGTGCTAGTGGGGGGGTGATCAATCAGCCCCAGCATTTT
TRBJ2-3 | TRBV5-1 | many | TRBD2 | CASSLPAGPTDTQYF | TGCGCCAGCAGCTTACCAGCGGGGCCCACAGATACGCAGTATTTT
TRBJ1-2 | TRBV5-1 | many | NA | CASSLEPTNYGYTF | TGCGCCAGCAGCTTGGAGCCGACTAACTATGGCTACACCTTC
TRBJ1-3 | TRBV7-9 | few | NA | CASSLAGGENTIYF | TGTGCCAGCAGCTTAGCGGGGGGCGAGAACACCATATATTTT
TRBJ2-7 | TRBV7-8 | many | NA | CASSLVTFSYEQYF | TGTGCCAGCAGCTTGGTCACCTTCTCCTACGAGCAGTACTTC
TRBJ2-5 | TRBV4-1 | NA | NA | CASSQGQVGETQYF | TGCGCCAGCAGCCAAGGGCAGGTTGGAGAGACCCAGTACTTC
TRBJ1-1 | TRBV5-1 | few | NA | CASSLAPRTEAFF | TGCGCCAGCAGCTTGGCTCCACGCACTGAAGCTTTCTTT
TRBJ2-3 | TRBV12-3/TRBV12-4 | many | TRBD2 | CATRGATDTQYF | TGTGCCACGCGGGGGGCCACAGATACGCAGTATTTT
TRBJ2-7 | TRBV7-2 | few | NA | CASSLAHGMGNYEQYF | TGTGCCAGCAGCTTAGCGCACGGGATGGGCAACTACGAGCAGTACTTC
TRBJ2-4 | TRBV20-1 | many | TRBD2 | CSASQAGLAETKNIQYF | TGCAGTGCTAGTCAGGCGGGGCTAGCGGAAACCAAAAACATTCAGTACTTC
TRBJ2-3 | TRBV7-2 | few | NA | CASHREPADTQYF | TGTGCCAGTCACAGGGAGCCCGCGGATACGCAGTATTTT
TRBJ2-3 | TRBV7-2 | NA | NA | CASSLAFRSTDTQYF | TGTGCCAGCAGCTTAGCATTTAGGAGTACAGATACGCAGTATTTT
TRBJ1-1 | TRBV5-6 | NA | NA | CASSGGGLNTEAFF | TGTGCCAGCAGCGGTGGGGGATTGAACACTGAAGCTTTCTTT
TRBJ2-3 | TRBV20-1 | many | NA | CSASDGTDTQYF | TGCAGTGCTAGTGATGGCACAGATACGCAGTATTTT
TRBJ2-3 | TRBV12-3/TRBV12-4 | many | NA | CASSLRGPSTDTQYF | TGTGCCAGCAGTTTGCGCGGGCCTAGCACAGATACGCAGTATTTT
TRBJ2-7 | TRBV20-1 | many | TRBD2 | CSAAEGGRSSYEQYF | TGCAGTGCGGCTGAAGGCGGGAGGAGCTCCTACGAGCAGTACTTC
TRBJ1-2 | TRBV29-1 | few | NA | CSVEDRSTGSYGYTF | TGCAGCGTTGAAGATCGTTCGACAGGTTCCTATGGCTACACCTTC
TRBJ2-2 | TRBV29-1 | many | TRBD1 | CSVRTGVNTGELFF | TGCAGCGTGCGGACAGGGGTGAACACCGGGGAGCTGTTTTTT
TRBJ2-7 | TRBV6-2/TRBV6-3 | many | NA | CASRGRGDEQYF | TGTGCCAGCAGAGGCAGGGGGGACGAGCAGTACTTC
TRBJ2-1 | TRBV20-1 | many | TRBD2 | CSAPRASGRDNEQFF | TGCAGTGCCCCAAGGGCGTCAGGGAGGGACAATGAGCAGTTCTTC
TRBJ2-6 | TRBV4-1 | many | NA | CASSPPLRGANVLTF | TGCGCCAGCAGCCCCCCCCTCCGCGGGGCCAACGTCCTGACTTTC
TRBJ2-7 | TRBV18 | many | NA | CASSPGVTPSYEQYF | TGTGCCAGCTCACCAGGGGTTACCCCTTCCTACGAGCAGTACTTC
TRBJ1-4 | TRBV7-9 | few | NA | CASSLALGHAEKLFF | TGTGCCAGCAGCTTAGCGCTGGGCCACGCTGAAAAACTGTTTTTT
TRBJ2-1 | TRBV7-2 | many | NA | CASSLPGDFYNEQFF | TGTGCCAGCAGCTTACCTGGGGACTTTTACAATGAGCAGTTCTTC